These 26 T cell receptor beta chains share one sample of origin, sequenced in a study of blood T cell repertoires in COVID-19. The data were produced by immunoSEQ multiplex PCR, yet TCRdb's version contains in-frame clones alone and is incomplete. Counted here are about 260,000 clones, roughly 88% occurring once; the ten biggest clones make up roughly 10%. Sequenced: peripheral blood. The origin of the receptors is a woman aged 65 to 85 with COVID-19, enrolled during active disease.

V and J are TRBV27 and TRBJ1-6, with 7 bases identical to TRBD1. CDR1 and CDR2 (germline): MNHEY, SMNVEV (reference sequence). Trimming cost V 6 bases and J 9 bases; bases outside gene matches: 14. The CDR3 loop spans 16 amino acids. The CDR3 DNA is TGTGCCAGCAGCTGGGACAGCTACCCCATGCCTTCACCCCTCCACTTT. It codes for CASSWDSYPMPSPLHF.

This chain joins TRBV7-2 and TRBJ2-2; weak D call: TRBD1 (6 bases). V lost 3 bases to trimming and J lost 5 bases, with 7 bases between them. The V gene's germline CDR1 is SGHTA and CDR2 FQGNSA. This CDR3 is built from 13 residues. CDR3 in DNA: TGTGCCAGCAGCTTCGACAGGACCGGGGAGCTGTTTTTT. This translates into CASSFDRTGELFF.

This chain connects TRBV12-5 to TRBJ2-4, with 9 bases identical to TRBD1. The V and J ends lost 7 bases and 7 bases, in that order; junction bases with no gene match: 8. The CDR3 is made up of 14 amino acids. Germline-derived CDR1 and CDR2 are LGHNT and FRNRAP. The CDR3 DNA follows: TGTGCTAGTGAGCGGACAGGGGCGGGGAACATTCAGTACTTC. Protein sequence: CASERTGAGNIQYF.

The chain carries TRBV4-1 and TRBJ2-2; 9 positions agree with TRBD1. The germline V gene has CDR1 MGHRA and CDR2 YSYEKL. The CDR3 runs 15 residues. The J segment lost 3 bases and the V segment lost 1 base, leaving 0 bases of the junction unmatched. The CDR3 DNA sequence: TGCGCCAGCAGCCAAGGGGACAGGGACACCGGGGAGCTGTTTTTT. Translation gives CASSQGDRDTGELFF.

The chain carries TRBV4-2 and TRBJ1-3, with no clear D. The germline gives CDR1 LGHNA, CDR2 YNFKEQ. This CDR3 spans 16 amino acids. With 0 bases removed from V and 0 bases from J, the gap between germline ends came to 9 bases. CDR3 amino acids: CASSQEGSGSGNTIYF. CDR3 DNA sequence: TGTGCCAGCAGCCAAGAGGGCAGTGGCTCTGGAAACACCATATATTTT.

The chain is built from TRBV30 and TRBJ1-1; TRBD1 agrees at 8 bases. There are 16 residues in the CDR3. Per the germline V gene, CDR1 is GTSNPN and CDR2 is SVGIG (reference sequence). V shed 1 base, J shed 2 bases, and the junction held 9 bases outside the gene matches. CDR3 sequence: CAWSGSGGASNTEAFF. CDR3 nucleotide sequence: TGTGCCTGGAGTGGATCAGGGGGCGCCTCCAACACTGAAGCTTTCTTT.

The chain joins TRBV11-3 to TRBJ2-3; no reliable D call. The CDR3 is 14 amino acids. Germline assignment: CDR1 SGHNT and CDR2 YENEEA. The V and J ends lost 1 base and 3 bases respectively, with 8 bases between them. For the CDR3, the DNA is TGTGCCAGCAGCTTAGGAGAGGTAACAGATACGCAGTATTTT. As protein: CASSLGEVTDTQYF.

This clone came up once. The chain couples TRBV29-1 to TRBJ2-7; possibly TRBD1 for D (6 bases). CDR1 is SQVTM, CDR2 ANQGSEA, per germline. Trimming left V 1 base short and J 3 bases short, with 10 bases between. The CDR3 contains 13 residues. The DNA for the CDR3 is TGCAGCGTTGAAGCTGCGGACAGCTACGAGCAGTACTTC. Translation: CSVEAADSYEQYF.

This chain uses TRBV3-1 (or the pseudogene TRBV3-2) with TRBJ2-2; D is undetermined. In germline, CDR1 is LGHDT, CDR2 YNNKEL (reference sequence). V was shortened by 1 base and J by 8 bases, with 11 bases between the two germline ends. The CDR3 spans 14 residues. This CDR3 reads CASSQAALRGELFF. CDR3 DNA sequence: TGTGCCAGCAGCCAAGCCGCCCTCCGGGGGGAGCTGTTTTTT.

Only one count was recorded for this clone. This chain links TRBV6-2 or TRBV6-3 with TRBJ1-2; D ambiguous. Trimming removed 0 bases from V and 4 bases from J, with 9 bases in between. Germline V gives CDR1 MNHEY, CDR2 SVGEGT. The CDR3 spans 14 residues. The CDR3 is CASSYSTGIYGYTF. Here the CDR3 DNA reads TGTGCCAGCAGTTACTCGACGGGGATCTATGGCTACACCTTC.

For the CDR3, the DNA is TGTGCCAGCAGCCAAGTGAGACAGGCGGAGGAAAAACTGTTTTTT. Translation: CASSQVRQAEEKLFF. This chain joins TRBV4-2 and TRBJ1-4; TRBD1 might be the D (6 bases). The CDR3 contains 15 residues. The V gene lost 1 base and the J gene lost 8 bases, with 14 bases spanning the gap. CDR1 is LGHNA, CDR2 YNFKEQ, per germline.

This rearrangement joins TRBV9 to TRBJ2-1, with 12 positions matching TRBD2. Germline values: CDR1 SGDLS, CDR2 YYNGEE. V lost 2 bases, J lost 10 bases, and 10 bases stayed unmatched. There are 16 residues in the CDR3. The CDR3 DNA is TGTGCCAGCAGCGTGCTAGCGGGAGGGCGTCTGACGGAGCAGTTCTTC. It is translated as CASSVLAGGRLTEQFF.

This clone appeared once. CDR3 sequence: CASSGPGDTQYF. The DNA of the CDR3 is TGTGCCAGCAGCGGGCCCGGTGATACGCAGTATTTT. This rearrangement joins TRBV7-3 to TRBJ2-3; D remains unclear. Germline V gene lookup returns CDR1 SGHTA and CDR2 FQGTGA. The CDR3 runs to 12 residues. V was shortened by 5 bases and J by 6 bases, with 9 bases between the two germline ends.

The CDR3 sequence is CSALRGTSGSGIQYF. CDR3 nucleotide sequence: TGCAGCGCTCTCCGAGGGACTAGCGGGTCCGGGATCCAGTACTTC. The rearrangement links TRBV29-1 to TRBJ2-5; 12 bases map to TRBD2. Trimming removed 7 bases from V and 10 bases from J; junction bases left unmatched: 16. The CDR3 extends over 15 amino acids. Germline V gene sequence: CDR1 SQVTM, CDR2 ANQGSEA.

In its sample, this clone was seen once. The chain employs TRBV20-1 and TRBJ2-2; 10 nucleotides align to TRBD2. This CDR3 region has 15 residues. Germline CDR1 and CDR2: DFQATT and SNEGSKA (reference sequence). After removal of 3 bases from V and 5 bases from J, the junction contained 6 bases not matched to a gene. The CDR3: CSASGLAGVTGELFF. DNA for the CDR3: TGCAGTGCTAGTGGGCTAGCGGGAGTTACCGGGGAGCTGTTTTTT.

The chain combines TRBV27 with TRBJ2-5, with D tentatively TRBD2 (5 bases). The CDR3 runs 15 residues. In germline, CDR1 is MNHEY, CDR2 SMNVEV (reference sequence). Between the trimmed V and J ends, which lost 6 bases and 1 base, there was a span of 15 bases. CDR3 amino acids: CASRTVPGGQETQYF. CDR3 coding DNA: TGTGCCAGCAGAACAGTCCCAGGAGGCCAAGAGACCCAGTACTTC.

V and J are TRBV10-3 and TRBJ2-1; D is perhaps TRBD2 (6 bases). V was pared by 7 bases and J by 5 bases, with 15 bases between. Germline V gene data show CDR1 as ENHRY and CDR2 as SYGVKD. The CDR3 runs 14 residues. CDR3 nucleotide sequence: TGTGCCATCATGTCCTCGGGACTGCACAATGAGCAGTTCTTC. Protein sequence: CAIMSSGLHNEQFF.

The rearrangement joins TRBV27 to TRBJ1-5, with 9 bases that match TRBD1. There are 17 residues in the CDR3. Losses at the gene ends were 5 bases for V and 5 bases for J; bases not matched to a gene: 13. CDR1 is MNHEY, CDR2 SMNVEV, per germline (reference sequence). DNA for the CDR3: TGTGCCAGCAGTCTAACATATATCGGACAGGGGCATCAGCCCCAGCATTTT. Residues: CASSLTYIGQGHQPQHF.

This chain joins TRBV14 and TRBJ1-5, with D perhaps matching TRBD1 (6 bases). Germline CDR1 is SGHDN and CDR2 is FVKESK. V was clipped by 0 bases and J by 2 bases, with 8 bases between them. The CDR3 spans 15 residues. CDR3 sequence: CASSQETGCNQPQHF. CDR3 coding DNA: TGTGCCAGCAGCCAAGAGACAGGATGCAATCAGCCCCAGCATTTT.

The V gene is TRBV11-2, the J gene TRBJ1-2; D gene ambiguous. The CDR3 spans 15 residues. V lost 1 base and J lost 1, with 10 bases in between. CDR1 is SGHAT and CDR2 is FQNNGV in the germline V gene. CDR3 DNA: TGTGCCAGCAGCTTAGTGCAGACAAATAACTATGGCTACACCTTC. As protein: CASSLVQTNNYGYTF.

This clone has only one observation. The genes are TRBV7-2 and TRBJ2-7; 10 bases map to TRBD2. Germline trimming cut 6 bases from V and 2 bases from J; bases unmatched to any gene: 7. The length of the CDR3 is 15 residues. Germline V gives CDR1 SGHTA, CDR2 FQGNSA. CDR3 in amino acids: CASSSSGTSAYEQYF. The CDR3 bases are TGTGCCAGCAGTTCCTCTGGGACTAGCGCCTACGAGCAGTACTTC. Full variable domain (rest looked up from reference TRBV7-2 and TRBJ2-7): GAGVSQSPSNKVTEKGKDVELRCDPISGHTALYWYRQSLGQGLEFLIYFQGNSAPDKSGLPSDRFSAERTGGSVSTLTIQRTQQEDSAVYLCASSSSGTSAYEQYFGPGTRLTVT.

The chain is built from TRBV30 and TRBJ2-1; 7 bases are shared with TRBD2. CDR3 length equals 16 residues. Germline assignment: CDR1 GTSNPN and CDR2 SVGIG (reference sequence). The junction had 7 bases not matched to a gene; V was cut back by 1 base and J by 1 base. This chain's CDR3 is CAWSEGGSGSYNEQFF. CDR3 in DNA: TGTGCCTGGAGTGAGGGCGGGAGCGGGTCCTACAATGAGCAGTTCTTC.

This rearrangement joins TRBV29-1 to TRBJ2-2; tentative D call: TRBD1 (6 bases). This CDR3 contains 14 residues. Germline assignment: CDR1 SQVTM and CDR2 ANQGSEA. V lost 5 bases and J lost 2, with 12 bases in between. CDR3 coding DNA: TGCAGCGTTCGCAGGACAGAAAACACCGGGGAGCTGTTTTTT. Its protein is CSVRRTENTGELFF.

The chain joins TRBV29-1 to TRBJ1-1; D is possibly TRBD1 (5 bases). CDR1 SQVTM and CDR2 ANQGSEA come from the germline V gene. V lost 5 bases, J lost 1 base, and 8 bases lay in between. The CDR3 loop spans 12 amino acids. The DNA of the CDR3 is TGCAGCGTTAGACAGCAGAACACTGAAGCTTTCTTT. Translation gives CSVRQQNTEAFF.

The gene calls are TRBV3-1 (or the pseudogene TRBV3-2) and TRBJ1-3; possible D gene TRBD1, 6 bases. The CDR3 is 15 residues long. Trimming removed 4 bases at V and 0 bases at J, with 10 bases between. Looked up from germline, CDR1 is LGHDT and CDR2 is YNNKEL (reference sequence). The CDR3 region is CASSRDTISGNTIYF. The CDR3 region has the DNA TGTGCCAGCAGCCGGGACACTATCTCTGGAAACACCATATATTTT.

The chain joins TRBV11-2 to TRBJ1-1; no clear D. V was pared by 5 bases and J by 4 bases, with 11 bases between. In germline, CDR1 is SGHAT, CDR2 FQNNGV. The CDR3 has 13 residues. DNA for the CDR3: TGTGCCAGCAGCGTGGGGAGGGCCACTGAAGCTTTCTTT. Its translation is CASSVGRATEAFF.